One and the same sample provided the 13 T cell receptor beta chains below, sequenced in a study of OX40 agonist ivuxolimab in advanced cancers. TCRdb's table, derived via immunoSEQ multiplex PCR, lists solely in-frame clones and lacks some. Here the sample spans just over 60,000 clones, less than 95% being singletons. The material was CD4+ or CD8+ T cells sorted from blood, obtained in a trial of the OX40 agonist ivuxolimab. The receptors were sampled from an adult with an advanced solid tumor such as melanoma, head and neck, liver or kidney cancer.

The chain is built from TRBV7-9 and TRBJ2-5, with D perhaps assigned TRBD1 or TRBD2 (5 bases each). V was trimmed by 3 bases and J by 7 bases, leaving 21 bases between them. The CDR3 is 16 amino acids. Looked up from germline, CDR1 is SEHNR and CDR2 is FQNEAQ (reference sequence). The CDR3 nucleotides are TGTGCCAGCAGCTTTGGGGGATGGGGCTATGAATGGACCCAGTACTTC. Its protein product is CASSFGGWGYEWTQYF.

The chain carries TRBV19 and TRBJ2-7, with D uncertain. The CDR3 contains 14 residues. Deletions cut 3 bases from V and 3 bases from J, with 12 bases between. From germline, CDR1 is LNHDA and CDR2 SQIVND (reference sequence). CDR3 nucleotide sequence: TGTGCCAGTAGTATTGCCGTCAGTAGCTACGAGCAGTACTTC. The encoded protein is CASSIAVSSYEQYF. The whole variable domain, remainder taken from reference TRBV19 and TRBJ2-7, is DGGITQSPKYLFRKEGQNVTLSCEQNLNHDAMYWYRQDPGQGLRLIYYSQIVNDFQKGDIAEGYSVSREKKESFPLTVTSAQKNPTAFYLCASSIAVSSYEQYFGPGTRLTVT.

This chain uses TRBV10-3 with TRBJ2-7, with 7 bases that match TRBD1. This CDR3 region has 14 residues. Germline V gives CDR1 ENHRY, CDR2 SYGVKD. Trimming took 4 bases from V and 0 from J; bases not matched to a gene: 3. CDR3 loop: CAISGQGSSYEQYF. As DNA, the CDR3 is TGTGCCATCAGTGGACAGGGTAGCTCCTACGAGCAGTACTTC.

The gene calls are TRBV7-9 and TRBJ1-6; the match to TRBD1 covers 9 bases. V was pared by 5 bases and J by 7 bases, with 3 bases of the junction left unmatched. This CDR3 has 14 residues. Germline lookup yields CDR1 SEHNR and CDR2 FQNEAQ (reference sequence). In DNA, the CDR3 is TGTGCCAGCAGCGTACAGGGGGCAAATTCACCCCTCCACTTT. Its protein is CASSVQGANSPLHF.

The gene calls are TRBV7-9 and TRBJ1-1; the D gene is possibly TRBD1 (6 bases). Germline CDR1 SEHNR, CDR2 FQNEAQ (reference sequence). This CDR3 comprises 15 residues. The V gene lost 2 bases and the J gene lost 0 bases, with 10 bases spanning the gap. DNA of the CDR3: TGTGCCAGCAGCTTATCGACAGGAATGAACACTGAAGCTTTCTTT. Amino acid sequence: CASSLSTGMNTEAFF. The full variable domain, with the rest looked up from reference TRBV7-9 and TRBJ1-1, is DTGVSQNPRHKITKRGQNVTFRCDPISEHNRLYWYRQTLGQGPEFLTYFQNEAQLEKSRLLSDRFSAERPKGSFSTLEIQRTEQGDSAMYLCASSLSTGMNTEAFFGQGTRLTVV.

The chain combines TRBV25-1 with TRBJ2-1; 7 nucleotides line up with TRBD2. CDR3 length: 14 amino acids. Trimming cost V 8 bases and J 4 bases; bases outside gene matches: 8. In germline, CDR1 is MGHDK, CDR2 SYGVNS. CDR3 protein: CASATSAYYNEQFF. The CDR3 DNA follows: TGTGCCAGCGCTACTAGCGCCTATTACAATGAGCAGTTCTTC.

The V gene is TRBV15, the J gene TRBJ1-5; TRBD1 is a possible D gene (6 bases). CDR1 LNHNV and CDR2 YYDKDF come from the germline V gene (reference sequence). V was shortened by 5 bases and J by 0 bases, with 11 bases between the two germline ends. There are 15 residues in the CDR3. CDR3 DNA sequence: TGTGCCACCAGCTGGGACATCTATAGCAATCAGCCCCAGCATTTT. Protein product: CATSWDIYSNQPQHF.

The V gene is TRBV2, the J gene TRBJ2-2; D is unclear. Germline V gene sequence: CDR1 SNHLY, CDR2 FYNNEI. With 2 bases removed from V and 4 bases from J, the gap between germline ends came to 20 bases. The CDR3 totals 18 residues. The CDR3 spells CASSEFQEGYSGTGELFF. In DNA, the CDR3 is TGTGCCAGCAGTGAATTTCAAGAAGGATACTCAGGCACCGGGGAGCTGTTTTTT.

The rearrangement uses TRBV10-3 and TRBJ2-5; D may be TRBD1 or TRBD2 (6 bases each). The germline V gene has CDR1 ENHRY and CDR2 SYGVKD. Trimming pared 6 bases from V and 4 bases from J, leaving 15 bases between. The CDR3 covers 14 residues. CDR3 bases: TGTGCCATCAGCCTCACAGGGAGGCGAGAGACCCAGTACTTC. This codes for CAISLTGRRETQYF.

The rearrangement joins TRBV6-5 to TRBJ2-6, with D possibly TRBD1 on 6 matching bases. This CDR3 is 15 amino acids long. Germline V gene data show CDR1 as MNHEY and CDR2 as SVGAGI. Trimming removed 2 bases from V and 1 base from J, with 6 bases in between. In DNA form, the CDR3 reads TGTGCCAGCAGTTACAGGGGGTCTGGGGCCAACGTCCTGACTTTC. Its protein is CASSYRGSGANVLTF.

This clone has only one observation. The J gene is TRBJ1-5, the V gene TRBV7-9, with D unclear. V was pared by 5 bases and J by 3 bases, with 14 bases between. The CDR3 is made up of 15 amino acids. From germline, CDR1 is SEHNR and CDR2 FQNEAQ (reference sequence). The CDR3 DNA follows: TGTGCCAGCAGCCCCGGGCCAGGAATCAATCAGCCCCAGCATTTT. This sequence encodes CASSPGPGINQPQHF.

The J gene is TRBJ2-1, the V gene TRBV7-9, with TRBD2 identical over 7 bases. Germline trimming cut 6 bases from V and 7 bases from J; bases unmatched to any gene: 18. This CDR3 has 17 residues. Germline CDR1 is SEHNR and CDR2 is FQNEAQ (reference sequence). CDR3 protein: CASSRKRVDRGGNEQFF. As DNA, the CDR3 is TGTGCCAGCAGTCGAAAGAGGGTCGATAGGGGAGGGAATGAGCAGTTCTTC.

Here the CDR3 reads CASSTGTSGDVYEQYF. The CDR3 bases are TGCGCCAGCAGCACTGGGACTAGCGGAGACGTCTACGAGCAGTACTTC. The chain links TRBV5-1 to TRBJ2-7; 11 nucleotides agree with TRBD2. V was clipped by 4 bases and J by 3 bases; unmatched bases: 9. The CDR3 runs to 16 residues. The V gene's germline CDR1 is SGHRS and CDR2 YFSETQ.